These 28 T cell receptor beta chains were sequenced from one sample in a study of siplizumab effects on memory and regulatory T cells (dated by TCRdb to the late 2010s). Library construction relied on the immunoSEQ multiplex PCR assay. The table was pulled from immuneACCESS by TCRdb, which kept in-frame rearrangements only. Such tables lose some clones; where checked, under half of the loss comes from unresolved V genes, and the rest has no known cause. The sample yields some 99,000 clones; roughly 94% were counted once. The top ten clones comprise about 0.7% of the sample. The specimen was Tregs sorted from blood. These receptors all stem from a human donor in good health.

This CDR3 reads CASSQSTRPAQDTQYF. For the CDR3, the DNA is TGTGCCAGCAGCCAATCGACTAGACCGGCGCAAGATACGCAGTATTTT. The chain carries TRBV7-2 and TRBJ2-3; D perhaps matches TRBD2 (6 bases). The CDR3 sequence is 16 residues long. Germline V gene data show CDR1 as SGHTA and CDR2 as FQGNSA. The V end was cut by 5 bases, the J end by 5 bases, with 20 bases between.

V gene TRBV5-1 combines with J gene TRBJ1-1; TRBD1 might be the D (6 bases). Germline CDR1 is SGHRS and CDR2 is YFSETQ. This CDR3 is 14 amino acids long. The V and J ends lost 0 bases and 5 bases respectively, with 11 bases between them. Written as DNA, the CDR3 is TGCGCCAGCAGCTTGGAGGGGGGAAGGACTGAAGCTTTCTTT. Its translation: CASSLEGGRTEAFF.

The chain joins TRBV5-1 to TRBJ1-2; no clear D gene. The CDR3 loop spans 13 amino acids. The germline V gene encodes CDR1 SGHRS and CDR2 YFSETQ. Trimming left V 5 bases short and J 2 bases short, with 10 bases between. For the CDR3, the DNA is TGCGCCAGCAGTCGCACTCACAACTATGGCTACACCTTC. It is translated as CASSRTHNYGYTF.

The chain recombines TRBV19 with TRBJ1-2, with D perhaps TRBD1 (6 bases). The germline V gene encodes CDR1 LNHDA and CDR2 SQIVND (reference sequence). V was clipped by 3 bases and J by 8 bases, with 16 bases between them. This CDR3 region has 14 residues. The chain's CDR3 is CASSISFGGRGYTF. CDR3 coding DNA: TGTGCCAGTAGTATTAGTTTTGGGGGGCGCGGCTACACCTTC.

This sequence joins TRBV7-9 and TRBJ2-3; 7 bases align to TRBD1. CDR1 and CDR2 (germline): SEHNR, FQNEAQ (reference sequence). The trim removed 2 bases at V and 5 bases at J, leaving 1 base unmatched. The CDR3 loop spans 13 amino acids. CDR3 amino acids: CASSLHRGDTQYF. CDR3 bases: TGTGCCAGCAGCTTACACAGGGGAGATACGCAGTATTTT.

This clone was picked up one time. The rearrangement joins TRBV19 to TRBJ1-6; the match to TRBD1 covers 7 bases. Trimming at V came to 3 bases and at J to 9 bases, leaving 11 bases not matched to a gene. In germline, CDR1 is LNHDA, CDR2 SQIVND (reference sequence). This CDR3 is built from 16 residues. CDR3 amino acids: CASSIRQGEGGSPLHF. CDR3 sequence (DNA): TGTGCCAGTAGTATTCGACAGGGTGAGGGTGGTTCACCCCTCCACTTT. Supplemented by reference TRBV19 and TRBJ1-6, the full variable domain reads DGGITQSPKYLFRKEGQNVTLSCEQNLNHDAMYWYRQDPGQGLRLIYYSQIVNDFQKGDIAEGYSVSREKKESFPLTVTSAQKNPTAFYLCASSIRQGEGGSPLHFGNGTRLTVT.

This rearrangement joins TRBV9 to TRBJ1-2; unclear D gene. With 4 bases removed from V and 0 bases from J, the gap between germline ends came to 7 bases. Germline V gene lookup returns CDR1 SGDLS and CDR2 YYNGEE. The CDR3 has 13 residues. The CDR3 protein is CASSKIPNYGYTF. The CDR3 DNA reads as TGTGCCAGCAGCAAAATCCCTAACTATGGCTACACCTTC. Drawing the rest from reference TRBV9 and TRBJ1-2, the complete variable domain is DSGVTQTPKHLITATGQRVTLRCSPRSGDLSVYWYQQSLDQGLQFLIQYYNGEERAKGNILERFSAQQFPDLHSELNLSSLELGDSALYFCASSKIPNYGYTFGSGTRLTVV.

V is TRBV9 and J is TRBJ1-2, with 7 nucleotides matching TRBD1. Germline trimming cut 3 bases from V and 3 bases from J; bases unmatched to any gene: 14. The CDR3 has 17 residues. Germline V gene data show CDR1 as SGDLS and CDR2 as YYNGEE. The CDR3 nucleotides read TGTGCCAGCAGCGACCGTAGGGGGCCGAACGAGGACTATGGCTACACCTTC. Amino acid sequence: CASSDRRGPNEDYGYTF.

The gene calls are TRBV28 and TRBJ2-7; the match to TRBD1 covers 9 bases. The germline CDR1 and CDR2 sequences are MDHEN and SYDVKM. V shed 5 bases and J 2 bases; nucleotides not matched to a gene: 7. The CDR3 runs to 15 residues. DNA for the CDR3: TGTGCCAGCAGTACCGAAGGGACAGGGACCTACGAGCAGTACTTC. This gives the protein CASSTEGTGTYEQYF.

The chain uses TRBV15 and TRBJ2-5; 9 bases fit TRBD1. After removal of 3 bases from V and 2 bases from J, the junction contained 1 base not matched to a gene. The CDR3 sequence is 14 residues long. Germline-derived CDR1 and CDR2 are LNHNV and YYDKDF (reference sequence). The CDR3 region has the DNA TGTGCCACCAGCAGGACAGGGGGTCAAGAGACCCAGTACTTC. It specifies CATSRTGGQETQYF.

The rearrangement links TRBV6-5 to TRBJ2-1, with D possibly TRBD1 on 5 matching bases. Trimming left V 8 bases short and J 5 bases short, with 13 bases between. This CDR3 region has 13 residues. CDR1 is MNHEY and CDR2 is SVGAGI in the germline V gene. The CDR3 protein is CASRRTGDNEQFF. CDR3 bases: TGTGCCAGCCGGCGAACAGGTGACAATGAGCAGTTCTTC.

V is TRBV7-8 and J is TRBJ2-1; no definite D call. Trimming pared 3 bases from V and 0 bases from J, leaving 9 bases between. This CDR3 is 15 amino acids long. The germline gives CDR1 SGHVS, CDR2 FQNEAQ. The CDR3 spells CASSFFQSSYNEQFF. The CDR3 DNA is TGTGCCAGCAGCTTTTTCCAGAGCTCCTACAATGAGCAGTTCTTC.

The chain combines TRBV4-2 with TRBJ2-7; D tentatively fits TRBD1 or TRBD2 (5 bases each). The CDR3 spans 14 residues. CDR1 and CDR2 (germline): LGHNA, YNFKEQ. V lost 4 bases, J lost 6 bases, and 16 bases lay in between. CDR3 residues: CASSPPWQGAEQYF. CDR3 nucleotides: TGTGCCAGCAGCCCCCCTTGGCAGGGAGCCGAGCAGTACTTC.

The CDR3 here is CASSLVWGGNEQFF. In DNA form, the CDR3 reads TGTGCCAGCAGCTTGGTTTGGGGAGGGAATGAGCAGTTCTTC. The chain recombines TRBV5-6 with TRBJ2-1; 7 nucleotides line up with TRBD2. Germline CDR1 reads SGHDT; CDR2 reads YYEEEE. This CDR3 region has 14 residues. J gave up 7 bases and V 0 bases, and 4 bases lay outside the gene matches.

This clone was seen once. CDR3 nucleotides: TGCGCCAGCAGTCCCGTTCTCACGAACACTGAAGCTTTCTTT. The encoded protein is CASSPVLTNTEAFF. The chain is built from TRBV10-2 and TRBJ1-1; D not resolved. The CDR3 is made up of 14 amino acids. The ends were cut back, 5 bases at V and 1 base at J, with 11 bases in the middle. Germline CDR1 and CDR2: WSHSY and SAAADI.

V is TRBV19 and J is TRBJ1-5; no reliable D call. This CDR3 spans 16 amino acids. Germline V gene lookup returns CDR1 LNHDA and CDR2 SQIVND (reference sequence). V gave up 1 base and J gave up 3 bases, with 13 bases separating them. CDR3 DNA sequence: TGTGCCAGTAGTATAGCCGTTACCCTTTACAATCAGCCCCAGCATTTT. Translation gives CASSIAVTLYNQPQHF.

The chain combines TRBV6-6 with TRBJ2-5, with D possibly TRBD1 on 6 matching bases. V was cut by 6 bases and J by 1 base, with 9 bases left in between. CDR1 is MNHNY, CDR2 SVGAGI, per germline (reference sequence). There are 13 residues in the CDR3. CDR3: CASRGTSQETQYF. CDR3 bases: TGTGCCAGCAGGGGGACATCCCAAGAGACCCAGTACTTC.

This clone was seen only once. This chain joins TRBV14 and TRBJ1-2, with 10 bases matching TRBD1. CDR3 length: 16 amino acids. The V and J ends lost 5 bases and 0 bases, in that order; junction bases with no gene match: 6. Per the germline V gene, CDR1 is SGHDN and CDR2 is FVKESK. The CDR3 reads CASSGGQGITNYGYTF. CDR3 nucleotide sequence: TGTGCCAGCAGCGGGGGACAGGGGATCACTAACTATGGCTACACCTTC.

V and J are TRBV6-4 and TRBJ2-5; 10 bases match TRBD2. V lost 3 bases to trimming and J lost 5 bases; unmatched junction nucleotides: 9. The CDR3 runs 16 residues. CDR1 MRHNA and CDR2 SNTAGT come from the germline V gene. CDR3 residues: CASSELAGEGTETQYF. The CDR3 DNA reads as TGTGCCAGCAGTGAGCTAGCGGGAGAGGGTACTGAGACCCAGTACTTC.

The rearrangement joins TRBV29-1 to TRBJ1-1, with D possibly being TRBD1 (6 bases). The V gene's germline CDR1 is SQVTM and CDR2 ANQGSEA. V was clipped by 5 bases and J by 9 bases, with 22 bases between them. This CDR3 region has 14 residues. The CDR3 region is CSVLGWGGSGQAFF. DNA of the CDR3: TGCAGCGTTTTGGGATGGGGGGGCTCGGGCCAAGCTTTCTTT. Full variable domain (outside the CDR3, taken from reference TRBV29-1 and TRBJ1-1): SAVISQKPSRDICQRGTSLTIQCQVDSQVTMMFWYRQQPGQSLTLIATANQGSEATYESGFVIDKFPISRPNLTFSTLTVSNMSPEDSSIYLCSVLGWGGSGQAFFGQGTRLTVV.

The chain uses TRBV5-4 and TRBJ2-3, with 8 bases that match TRBD2. Germline V lookup: CDR1 SGHNT, CDR2 YYREEE (reference sequence). The CDR3 totals 15 residues. The V and J ends lost 5 bases and 2 bases, in that order; junction bases with no gene match: 7. CDR3 sequence: CASSRGGINTDTQYF. For the CDR3, the DNA is TGTGCCAGCAGTCGCGGGGGGATCAACACAGATACGCAGTATTTT.

The chain is built from TRBV5-1 and TRBJ2-3, with D possibly TRBD2 on 6 matching bases. Trimming cost V 6 bases and J 4 bases, with 9 bases left between them. Per germline, CDR1 SGHRS and CDR2 YFSETQ. The CDR3 length is 12 residues. The CDR3: CASTWGADTQYF. CDR3 bases: TGCGCCAGCACTTGGGGGGCAGATACGCAGTATTTT. Using reference TRBV5-1 and TRBJ2-3 for the parts outside the CDR3, the full variable domain is KAGVTQTPRYLIKTRGQQVTLSCSPISGHRSVSWYQQTPGQGLQFLFEYFSETQRNKGNFPGRFSGRQFSNSRSEMNVSTLELGDSALYLCASTWGADTQYFGPGTRLTVL.

V and J are TRBV27 and TRBJ2-6; D remains ambiguous. Trimming cost V 6 bases and J 0 bases, with 6 bases left between them. This CDR3 is built from 14 residues. CDR1 and CDR2 (germline): MNHEY, SMNVEV (reference sequence). This chain's CDR3 is CASSRRSGANVLTF. CDR3 DNA sequence: TGTGCCAGCAGCAGGCGCTCTGGGGCCAACGTCCTGACTTTC.

The chain recombines TRBV4-2 with TRBJ2-1; 8 bases match TRBD2. CDR3 length equals 16 residues. Germline-derived CDR1 and CDR2 are LGHNA and YNFKEQ. The J segment lost 2 bases and the V segment lost 4 bases, leaving 7 bases of the junction unmatched. CDR3 in amino acids: CASSLVHGGAYNEQFF. DNA of the CDR3: TGTGCCAGCAGCCTGGTCCACGGGGGGGCCTACAATGAGCAGTTCTTC.

The genes are TRBV10-3 and TRBJ1-1; TRBD1 matches at 7 bases. This CDR3 is built from 14 residues. Germline V gene data show CDR1 as ENHRY and CDR2 as SYGVKD. Losses at the gene ends were 6 bases for V and 3 bases for J; bases not matched to a gene: 7. The CDR3 DNA sequence: TGTGCCATCAGCCGACAGGGAGGGGACACTGAAGCTTTCTTT. This sequence encodes CAISRQGGDTEAFF.

This rearrangement joins TRBV7-3 to TRBJ2-1; TRBD2 matches at 9 bases. Germline V gives CDR1 SGHTA, CDR2 FQGTGA. There are 15 residues in the CDR3. The V and J ends lost 5 bases and 7 bases, in that order; junction bases with no gene match: 9. The CDR3 sequence is CASSPLASGTNEQFF. As DNA, the CDR3 is TGTGCCAGCAGCCCCCTGGCTAGCGGGACTAATGAGCAGTTCTTC.

The chain carries TRBV18 and TRBJ1-6; TRBD1 matches at 9 bases. The CDR3 loop spans 15 amino acids. V shed 0 bases, J shed 7 bases, and the junction held 1 base outside the gene matches. Germline V CDR1 and CDR2: KGHSH, LQKENI. CDR3 residues: CASSPPGQGNSPLHF. CDR3 DNA sequence: TGTGCCAGCTCACCACCGGGACAGGGAAATTCACCCCTCCACTTT.

J is TRBJ2-7 and V is TRBV10-3, with 12 bases identical to TRBD2. Germline trimming cut 5 bases from V and 0 bases from J; bases unmatched to any gene: 5. Per germline, CDR1 ENHRY and CDR2 SYGVKD. CDR3 length: 16 residues. The CDR3 is CAISRTSGDLSYEQYF. CDR3 coding DNA: TGTGCCATCAGTCGGACTAGCGGGGATCTCTCCTACGAGCAGTACTTC.